Listed below are T cell receptor beta chains from one sample, sequenced in a study of control samples from healthy donors and cancer patients. The assay was immunoSEQ multiplex PCR, and TCRdb's table has in-frame clones only and misses some. The sample shows around 190,000 clones, approximately 92% of them seen only once. The material sequenced was blood. These receptor sequences come from a man aged 30-40 years in good health. Each CDR3 is given with its conserved first and last residue. The order of the fields is V gene, J gene, D gene, clone size, CDR3 DNA, CDR3 protein. The D gene is left open where the match is weak. Not every row has a clone size; where given, it reads once, few, many or a size class.

v_call: TRBV6-5
j_call: TRBJ2-7
d_call: .
clone_size: .
cdr3_nt: TGTGCCAGCAGTTACTCCCCCGAACTACGCCACGAGCAGTACTTC
cdr3_aa: CASSYSPELRHEQYF

v_call: TRBV27
j_call: TRBJ2-7
d_call: .
clone_size: .
cdr3_nt: TGTGCCAGCAGTTTTGGCAGGGCCTACGAGCAGTACTTC
cdr3_aa: CASSFGRAYEQYF

v_call: TRBV19
j_call: TRBJ1-2
d_call: TRBD1
clone_size: .
cdr3_nt: TGTGCCAGTAGTAAGGGACAGGGGAACTATGGCTACACCTTC
cdr3_aa: CASSKGQGNYGYTF

v_call: TRBV7-2
j_call: TRBJ2-1
d_call: TRBD2
clone_size: .
cdr3_nt: TGTGCCAGCGGAACCGGGACTACAGACTACAATGAGCAGTTCTTC
cdr3_aa: CASGTGTTDYNEQFF

v_call: TRBV19
j_call: TRBJ1-5
d_call: TRBD1
clone_size: .
cdr3_nt: TGTGCCAGTAGCGGACAGGGGGGAAATCAGCCCCAGCATTTT
cdr3_aa: CASSGQGGNQPQHF

v_call: TRBV30
j_call: TRBJ1-5
d_call: .
clone_size: .
cdr3_nt: TGTGCCTGGAGTGGTGATAGCAATCAGCCCCAGCATTTT
cdr3_aa: CAWSGDSNQPQHF

v_call: TRBV7-9
j_call: TRBJ2-6
d_call: TRBD1
clone_size: .
cdr3_nt: TGTGCCAGCAGCCTCGGACAGGGGGCGTTTGGGGCCAACGTCCTGACTTTC
cdr3_aa: CASSLGQGAFGANVLTF

v_call: TRBV3-1/TRBV3-2
j_call: TRBJ1-4
d_call: .
clone_size: .
cdr3_nt: TGTGCCAGCAGCCAAACCAGCCATAAAGGGACTGTTTTT
cdr3_aa: CASSQTSHKGTVF

v_call: TRBV18
j_call: TRBJ1-4
d_call: TRBD1
clone_size: .
cdr3_nt: TGTGCCAGCTCACCCTTCGGGACAGCTGGAAGTAATGAAAAACTGTTTTTT
cdr3_aa: CASSPFGTAGSNEKLFF

v_call: TRBV5-1
j_call: TRBJ1-1
d_call: .
clone_size: .
cdr3_nt: TGCGCCAGCAGCTTGACCAGGCTTTCGAGGACTGAAGCTTTCTTT
cdr3_aa: CASSLTRLSRTEAFF

v_call: TRBV11-3
j_call: TRBJ1-5
d_call: .
clone_size: .
cdr3_nt: TGTGCCAGCAGCCATCACATGGGTCAGCCCCAGCATTTT
cdr3_aa: CASSHHMGQPQHF

v_call: TRBV20-1
j_call: TRBJ2-4
d_call: .
clone_size: .
cdr3_nt: TGCAGTGCTAGAGAGGGTGACATTCAGTACTTC
cdr3_aa: CSAREGDIQYF

v_call: TRBV28
j_call: TRBJ2-7
d_call: TRBD2
clone_size: .
cdr3_nt: TGTGCCAGCAGTTTTTTGGGACTAGCGGGAGGCGAGCAGTACTTC
cdr3_aa: CASSFLGLAGGEQYF

v_call: TRBV5-6
j_call: TRBJ2-1
d_call: .
clone_size: .
cdr3_nt: TGTGCCAGCAGCCCCTGGACTCTCCTGGAGCTTGAGCAGTTCTTC
cdr3_aa: CASSPWTLLELEQFF

v_call: TRBV2
j_call: TRBJ2-3
d_call: .
clone_size: .
cdr3_nt: TGTGCCAGCCAGGGGAGTAGCACAGATACGCAGTATTTT
cdr3_aa: CASQGSSTDTQYF

v_call: TRBV2
j_call: TRBJ2-6
d_call: TRBD1
clone_size: .
cdr3_nt: TGTGCCAGCCTCAGGACAGGGGGAAACATATTCACCTCTGGGGCCAACGTCCTGACTTTC
cdr3_aa: CASLRTGGNIFTSGANVLTF

v_call: TRBV2
j_call: TRBJ1-5
d_call: TRBD1
clone_size: .
cdr3_nt: TGTGCCAGCAGTGACGGGACAGGGGTCCAGCCCCAGCATTTT
cdr3_aa: CASSDGTGVQPQHF

v_call: TRBV7-2
j_call: TRBJ2-7
d_call: .
clone_size: .
cdr3_nt: TGTGCCAGCAGCTTAGGGCTAGCTGAGATTTACGAGCAGTACTTC
cdr3_aa: CASSLGLAEIYEQYF

v_call: TRBV5-1
j_call: TRBJ2-4
d_call: TRBD2
clone_size: .
cdr3_nt: TGCGCCAGCAGCCTTTTGGGGAGCGGGACTAGCGAAAACATTCAGTACTTC
cdr3_aa: CASSLLGSGTSENIQYF

v_call: TRBV7-3
j_call: TRBJ1-6
d_call: .
clone_size: .
cdr3_nt: TGTGCCAGCAGCCGACGGGGCGGTAATTCACCCCTCCACTTT
cdr3_aa: CASSRRGGNSPLHF

v_call: TRBV7-2
j_call: TRBJ1-2
d_call: .
clone_size: .
cdr3_nt: TGTGCCAGCAGCTTATCGTATGAAGGTGGCTATGGCTACACCTTC
cdr3_aa: CASSLSYEGGYGYTF

v_call: TRBV10-1
j_call: TRBJ2-7
d_call: TRBD2
clone_size: few
cdr3_nt: TGCGCCAGCAGTGAGTACGACTGGGGAGGGCCTAACTCCTACGAGCAGTACTTC
cdr3_aa: CASSEYDWGGPNSYEQYF

v_call: TRBV7-6
j_call: TRBJ1-1
d_call: .
clone_size: .
cdr3_nt: TGTGCCAGCAGCTTAGCGAAGGGGACTGAAGCTTTCTTT
cdr3_aa: CASSLAKGTEAFF

v_call: TRBV6-5
j_call: TRBJ1-2
d_call: .
clone_size: .
cdr3_nt: TGTGCCATACGGACGGATTGGTATGGCTACACCTTC
cdr3_aa: CAIRTDWYGYTF

v_call: TRBV10-2
j_call: TRBJ1-2
d_call: .
clone_size: .
cdr3_nt: TGCGCCAGCAGTAGCGTGCCTGGCGGGAATGGCTACACCTTC
cdr3_aa: CASSSVPGGNGYTF

v_call: TRBV4-1
j_call: TRBJ2-3
d_call: .
clone_size: .
cdr3_nt: TGCGCCAGCAGCCACACAAGGGGGTGGAAGCGGGTCTTTGTGTTTGGCACAGATACGCAGTATTTT
cdr3_aa: CASSHTRGWKRVFVFGTDTQYF

v_call: TRBV12-3/TRBV12-4
j_call: TRBJ1-4
d_call: .
clone_size: .
cdr3_nt: TGTGCCAGTCGGCGAACTAGCAATGAAAAACTGTTTTTT
cdr3_aa: CASRRTSNEKLFF

v_call: TRBV27
j_call: TRBJ2-1
d_call: .
clone_size: .
cdr3_nt: TGTGCCAGCAGTTACTCAGAGTACAATGAGCAGTTCTTC
cdr3_aa: CASSYSEYNEQFF

v_call: TRBV24-1
j_call: TRBJ2-3
d_call: TRBD2
clone_size: .
cdr3_nt: TGTGCCACCAGTGATTTACAGTCTAGCGGGGTCACAGATACGCAGTATTTT
cdr3_aa: CATSDLQSSGVTDTQYF

v_call: TRBV11-2
j_call: TRBJ1-2
d_call: .
clone_size: .
cdr3_nt: TGTGCCAGCAGCTTAGTTGGGGGCAGCTATGGCTACACCTTC
cdr3_aa: CASSLVGGSYGYTF

v_call: TRBV6-6
j_call: TRBJ2-3
d_call: .
clone_size: .
cdr3_nt: TGTGCCAGCCAATGGACGGATACGCAGTATTTT
cdr3_aa: CASQWTDTQYF

v_call: TRBV30
j_call: TRBJ2-1
d_call: TRBD1
clone_size: .
cdr3_nt: TGTGCCTGGAGGTACAGGGGGCTGTATGAGCAGTTCTTC
cdr3_aa: CAWRYRGLYEQFF

v_call: TRBV9
j_call: TRBJ2-7
d_call: .
clone_size: .
cdr3_nt: TGTGCCAGCAGCGGATCAGACTACGAGCAGTACTTC
cdr3_aa: CASSGSDYEQYF